The 3 T cell receptor beta chains below all came from one sample that was sequenced in a study of T cell repertoires in cytomegalovirus infection. TCRdb re-called the reads through MiXCR, storing one row per CDR3 protein. The sample lists 750,000 to 950,000 distinct CDR3 sequences, approximately 32% occurring once. These receptors' targets are unknown. Sequencing used cultured CD8+ T cells from PBMCs, obtained from culture after CMV antigen stimulation. The receptors here all came from a human donor in good health (CMV status not recorded). Some clones in this sample may be carry-over from other donors' samples.

The gene calls are TRBV12-3 or TRBV12-4 and TRBJ2-2, with D uncertain. The CDR3 totals 14 residues. Trimming took off 4 bases at V and 7 bases at J, with 13 bases between the two ends. The CDR3 bases are TGTGCCAGCAGTTGGATAGGGCCTGTCGGGGAGCTGTTTTTT. Protein: CASSWIGPVGELFF.

This clonotype appeared a few times. The rearrangement links TRBV19 to TRBJ1-2; 7 nucleotides agree with TRBD1. After removal of 3 bases from V and 2 bases from J, the junction contained 3 bases not matched to a gene. Per germline, CDR1 LNHDA and CDR2 SQIVND (reference sequence). This CDR3 region has 14 residues. The CDR3 protein is CASSMEQGNYGYTF. Written as DNA, the CDR3 is TGTGCCAGTAGTATGGAACAGGGGAACTATGGCTACACCTTC.

The rearrangement links TRBV20-1 to TRBJ2-1; D is undetermined. V gave up 3 bases and J gave up 4 bases, with 7 bases separating them. Germline V gene lookup returns CDR1 DFQATT and CDR2 SNEGSKA (reference sequence). The CDR3 has 12 amino acids. The CDR3 DNA reads TGCAGTGCTAGCCTCGGTTACAATGAGCAGTTCTTC. Encoded protein: CSASLGYNEQFF.